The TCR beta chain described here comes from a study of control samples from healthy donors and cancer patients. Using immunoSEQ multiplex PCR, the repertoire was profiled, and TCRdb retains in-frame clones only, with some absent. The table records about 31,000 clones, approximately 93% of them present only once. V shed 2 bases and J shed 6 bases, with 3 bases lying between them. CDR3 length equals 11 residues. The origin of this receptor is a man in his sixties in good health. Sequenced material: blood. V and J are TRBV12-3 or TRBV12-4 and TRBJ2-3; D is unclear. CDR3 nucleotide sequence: TGTGCCAGCAGTTTAAGGGATACGCAGTATTTT. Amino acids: CASSLRDTQYF.